The following is a T cell receptor (beta chain) sequence with its context. Its antigen is still unknown. The sample belongs to a study of early T cells in non-severe SARS-CoV-2 infection. Study findings and constraints: VDJdb-based annotation leaned toward anti-spike CD8 responses and missed private and CD4 specificities.

MiXCR, applied by TCRdb to the 5' RACE reads, yields one record per CDR3 protein. The sample shows 99,000 or so distinct CDR3 sequences, 16% of them seen only once. The length of the CDR3 is 14 residues. Germline loops: CDR1 MNHEY, CDR2 SMNVEV (reference sequence). V lost 6 bases and J 5 bases, leaving 14 bases between the germline ends. This sequence originates from an adult who was a healthcare worker with PCR-confirmed SARS-CoV-2 infection or an uninfected control (not recorded which). The material sequenced was whole blood. The chain combines TRBV27 with TRBJ2-1, with D possibly being TRBD1 (5 bases). CDR3 nucleotides: TGTGCCAGCAGATGGGGCAGGGCCAACAATGAGCAGTTCTTC. Amino acids: CASRWGRANNEQFF.